These T cell receptor beta chains were read from a single sample in a study of blood T cell repertoires in COVID-19. TCRdb keeps only in-frame clones here, not all; method: immunoSEQ multiplex PCR. Here the sample spans some 120,000 clones, about 92% being singletons. Sequencing was done on a sample of peripheral blood. The receptors here all came from a man aged 45-65 years with active COVID-19. The CDR3 runs from the conserved cysteine through the conserved F or W. D genes are given only for firm matches.

V gene: TRBV23-1
D gene: TRBD2
J gene: TRBJ2-1
CDR3 DNA: TGCGCCAGCAGTCAATCTCTCCAAATTAGCGGGGGCAACAATGAGCAGTTCTTC
CDR3 protein: CASSQSLQISGGNNEQFF

V gene: TRBV6-1
D gene: .
J gene: TRBJ1-5
CDR3 DNA: TGTGCCAGCAGTGATATCGCGGGGGAGGGAAATCAGCCCCAGCATTTT
CDR3 protein: CASSDIAGEGNQPQHF

V gene: TRBV19
D gene: TRBD1
J gene: TRBJ1-2
CDR3 DNA: TGTGCCAGTAGTACCCTCGGACAGGGGACGCCGAGAGGGTTATATGGCTACACCTTC
CDR3 protein: CASSTLGQGTPRGLYGYTF

V gene: TRBV9
D gene: TRBD2
J gene: TRBJ2-1
CDR3 DNA: TGTGCCAGCAGCGGGGCTAGCGGGGGGGCTAATGAGCAGTTCTTC
CDR3 protein: CASSGASGGANEQFF

V gene: TRBV2
D gene: .
J gene: TRBJ1-2
CDR3 DNA: TGTGCCAGCAGTCTCAGGATGTATGGCTACACCTTC
CDR3 protein: CASSLRMYGYTF

V gene: TRBV19
D gene: TRBD2
J gene: TRBJ2-1
CDR3 DNA: TGTGCCAGTAGTCCGGGACTAGCCTACAATGAGCAGTTCTTC
CDR3 protein: CASSPGLAYNEQFF

V gene: TRBV19
D gene: .
J gene: TRBJ2-6
CDR3 DNA: TGTGCCAGTCTTGCCGGGGCTGGGGCCAACGTCCTGACTTTC
CDR3 protein: CASLAGAGANVLTF

V gene: TRBV13
D gene: TRBD2
J gene: TRBJ2-3
CDR3 DNA: TGTGCCAGCAGCCCCTTGGGACTAAGCACAGATACGCAGTATTTT
CDR3 protein: CASSPLGLSTDTQYF

V gene: TRBV15
D gene: .
J gene: TRBJ2-3
CDR3 DNA: TGTGCCACCAGCAGAGTCCAGTTCACAGATACGCAGTATTTT
CDR3 protein: CATSRVQFTDTQYF

V gene: TRBV28
D gene: .
J gene: TRBJ1-6
CDR3 DNA: TGTGCCAGCAGTTACGGCGCAAGGGGGAGCTCCTATAATTCACCCCTCCACTTT
CDR3 protein: CASSYGARGSSYNSPLHF

V gene: TRBV9
D gene: TRBD2
J gene: TRBJ2-5
CDR3 DNA: TGTGCCAGCGCAAGACTAGCAAGTGAGACCCAGTACTTC
CDR3 protein: CASARLASETQYF

V gene: TRBV29-1
D gene: .
J gene: TRBJ2-1
CDR3 DNA: TGCAGCGTCCCAGGGGGAGGCAATGAGCAGTTCTTC
CDR3 protein: CSVPGGGNEQFF

V gene: TRBV7-2
D gene: .
J gene: TRBJ1-5
CDR3 DNA: TGTGCCAGCAGCCCTAAGAGAGACCTCGGGGGGCCCCAGCATTTT
CDR3 protein: CASSPKRDLGGPQHF

V gene: TRBV11-1
D gene: TRBD1
J gene: TRBJ2-2
CDR3 DNA: TGTGCCAGCAGCTTAAGGGGACAGGGGAACACCGGGGAGCTGTTTTTT
CDR3 protein: CASSLRGQGNTGELFF